This record looks at one T cell receptor (beta chain) sequence and its context. A read error is possible here, since a much larger clone lies one base away. This specimen belongs to a study of blood T cells in healthy people across ages. CDR3 length equals 13 residues. Trimming cost V 3 bases and J 8 bases; bases outside gene matches: 6. Germline CDR1 reads SEHNR; CDR2 reads FQNEAQ (reference sequence). Together with a sample-barcoded 5' primer, a J-beta primer mix was included in a second PCR lasting about 6 to 11 cycles. TCRdb ran MiXCR on the 5' RACE reads and lists one entry per CDR3 protein. The data show 1.5 million to 2 million distinct CDR3 sequences, about 30% seen once.

The J gene is TRBJ2-7, the V gene TRBV7-9, with TRBD1 matching 8 bases. The sample taken for sequencing was blood. The source is a woman in her 30s in good health. CDR3 residues: CASSLTGADKQYF. The CDR3 DNA follows: TGTGCCAGCAGCTTGACAGGGGCGGACAAGCAGTACTTC.